This T cell receptor beta chain was sequenced for a study of T and B cells in COVID-19 patients. Study-wide background: The recovered patients had mostly mild to moderate COVID-19 with outpatient management. Of about 20 active-infection patients, 12 were critically ill with mechanical ventilation or extracorporeal membrane oxygenation. Findings and caveats of the study: Highly clonal in active COVID-19, TRB repertoires exceeded healthy-donor diversity and richness at recovery.

TRB rearrangements were amplified by multiplex PCR with BIOMED2 TRB-A/B primers. MiXCR, run by TCRdb on the multiplex PCR reads, gives a single entry per CDR3 protein. The table has roughly 6,900 distinct CDR3 sequences, around 33% seen once. This clonotype has more than one count but fewer than ten. Its specificity is not known. From blood, roughly 240-550 ng of genomic DNA served as TRB template. Germline values: CDR1 MNHEY, CDR2 SVGAGI. The CDR3 runs 15 residues. V shed 10 bases and J 3 bases; nucleotides not matched to a gene: 10. The V gene is TRBV6-5, the J gene TRBJ1-1, with TRBD1 matching over 11 bases. The sequencing input was blood. This receptor was taken from a human donor who had recovered from COVID-19. CDR3 in amino acids: CATARTGGRYTEAFF. In DNA, the CDR3 is TGTGCCACGGCGCGGACAGGGGGCCGGTACACTGAAGCTTTCTTT.